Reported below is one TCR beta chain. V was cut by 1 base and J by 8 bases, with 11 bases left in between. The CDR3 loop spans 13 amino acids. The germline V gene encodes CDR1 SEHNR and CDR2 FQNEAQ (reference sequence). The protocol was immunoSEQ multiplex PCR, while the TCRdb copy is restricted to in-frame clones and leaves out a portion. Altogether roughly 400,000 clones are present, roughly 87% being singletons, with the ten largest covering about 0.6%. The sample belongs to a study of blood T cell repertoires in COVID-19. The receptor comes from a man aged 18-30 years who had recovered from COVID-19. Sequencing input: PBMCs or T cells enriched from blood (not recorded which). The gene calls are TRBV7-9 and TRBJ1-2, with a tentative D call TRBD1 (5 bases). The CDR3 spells CASSLEGFYGYTF. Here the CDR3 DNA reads TGTGCCAGCAGCTTAGAGGGGTTCTACGGCTACACCTTC.